The 27 T cell receptor beta chains given below trace back to one sample, sequenced in a study of spatial heterogeneity in lung cancer. Time point indicated: sample taken at primary tumor resection. MiXCR was run by TCRdb on the 5' RACE reads, yielding one entry per CDR3 protein. The sample has approximately 5,200 distinct CDR3 sequences, about 2.9% seen once. Sequences were derived from normal lung tissue next to the tumor, sampled at surgery. Every receptor here comes from a male donor with early-stage non-small cell lung cancer.

This clonotype has a count of ten or more. The J gene is TRBJ1-5, the V gene TRBV6-2 or TRBV6-3; maybe TRBD1 (5 bases). V shed 8 bases and J shed 1 base, with 9 bases lying between them. The CDR3 runs to 13 residues. Germline CDR1 MNHEY, CDR2 SVGEGT. The CDR3 nucleotides read TGTGCCAGCGAACGGGACAGCAATCAGCCCCAGCATTTT. As protein: CASERDSNQPQHF.

This clonotype occurred many times. V gene TRBV29-1 combines with J gene TRBJ2-1; perhaps TRBD2 as D (6 bases). The CDR3 totals 14 residues. Germline CDR1 SQVTM, CDR2 ANQGSEA. The V and J ends lost 4 bases and 2 bases respectively, with 12 bases between them. CDR3 residues: CSVVSGGTYNEQFF. The CDR3 nucleotides are TGCAGCGTTGTTAGCGGAGGGACCTACAATGAGCAGTTCTTC.

This clonotype is medium-sized in the sample. The gene calls are TRBV20-1 and TRBJ1-1, with 7 bases matching TRBD1. Germline values: CDR1 DFQATT, CDR2 SNEGSKA (reference sequence). Losses at the gene ends were 6 bases for V and 0 bases for J; bases not matched to a gene: 4. The CDR3 runs 13 residues. The DNA for the CDR3 is TGCAGTGCCCCGGACAGGCTGAACACTGAAGCTTTCTTT. Translating it yields CSAPDRLNTEAFF.

The rearrangement links TRBV5-1 to TRBJ2-7; TRBD1 matches at 9 bases. The length of the CDR3 is 15 residues. CDR1 is SGHRS and CDR2 is YFSETQ in the germline V gene. Trimming at V came to 0 bases and at J to 6 bases, leaving 7 bases not matched to a gene. The CDR3 protein is CASSLGTGDCGEQYF. The CDR3 bases are TGCGCCAGCAGCTTGGGGACAGGGGATTGCGGCGAGCAGTACTTC. The full variable domain, rest sourced from reference TRBV5-1 and TRBJ2-7, is KAGVTQTPRYLIKTRGQQVTLSCSPISGHRSVSWYQQTPGQGLQFLFEYFSETQRNKGNFPGRFSGRQFSNSRSEMNVSTLELGDSALYLCASSLGTGDCGEQYFGPGTRLTVT.

This clonotype was seen ten or more times. J is TRBJ2-3 and V is TRBV19; possibly TRBD1 or TRBD2 for D (5 bases each). Trimming pared 5 bases from V and 4 bases from J, leaving 10 bases between. This CDR3 region has 13 residues. Germline V gene data show CDR1 as LNHDA and CDR2 as SQIVND (reference sequence). The CDR3 spells CASSRGLADTQYF. CDR3 coding DNA: TGTGCCAGTAGTCGGGGCTTGGCAGATACGCAGTATTTT.

In its sample, this clonotype is medium-sized. The gene calls are TRBV29-1 and TRBJ1-1, with D possibly being TRBD1 (6 bases). Trimming took off 5 bases at V and 8 bases at J, with 15 bases between the two ends. The CDR3 has 12 amino acids. Per germline, CDR1 SQVTM and CDR2 ANQGSEA. The CDR3 DNA reads as TGCAGCGTTAGGGGGACACCTTCCGAAGCTTTCTTT. This sequence encodes CSVRGTPSEAFF.

The sample holds many counts of this clonotype. The rearrangement uses TRBV20-1 and TRBJ2-7; the match to TRBD2 covers 10 bases. This CDR3 region has 12 residues. Germline CDR1 reads DFQATT; CDR2 reads SNEGSKA (reference sequence). Trimming cost V 8 bases and J 6 bases; bases outside gene matches: 7. The CDR3 DNA reads as TGCAGTTCCCCTAGCGGGGGAGGCGAGCAGTACTTC. Amino acids: CSSPSGGGEQYF.

Sample share makes this clonotype medium-sized. Here the CDR3 reads CASSAGTHYGYTF. CDR3 sequence (DNA): TGTGCCAGTAGTGCCGGGACCCACTATGGCTACACCTTC. V usage is TRBV19 and J usage is TRBJ1-2; D is possibly TRBD1 (5 bases). Trimming shortened V by 5 bases and J by 3 bases, and 10 bases separated the two germline ends. CDR1 and CDR2 (germline): LNHDA, SQIVND (reference sequence). The CDR3 is 13 amino acids.

This clonotype was counted at least ten times. The chain recombines TRBV14 with TRBJ1-5; no reliable D call. This CDR3 region has 13 residues. Trimming took 5 bases from V and 8 from J, leaving 13 bases between them. Germline V gene lookup returns CDR1 SGHDN and CDR2 FVKESK. The CDR3: CASSSSFLEPQHF. The CDR3 bases are TGTGCCAGCAGCTCCTCTTTTCTTGAGCCCCAGCATTTT.

The chain couples TRBV11-2 to TRBJ2-3; 8 bases are a match to TRBD2. The junction had 7 bases not matched to a gene; V was cut back by 5 bases and J by 0 bases. The CDR3 is 16 amino acids. Germline CDR1 and CDR2: SGHAT and FQNNGV. CDR3 coding DNA: TGTGCCAGCAGCCCAAGTAGCGGGGCTAGCACAGATACGCAGTATTTT. Protein: CASSPSSGASTDTQYF.

This clonotype was counted many times. J is TRBJ2-1 and V is TRBV11-1; 13 bases line up with TRBD2. The CDR3 contains 18 residues. The germline V gene encodes CDR1 SGHAT and CDR2 FQDESV (reference sequence). V lost 4 bases, J lost 9 bases, and 15 bases stayed unmatched. CDR3 loop: CASSSLRTSGSSLGEQFF. DNA of the CDR3: TGTGCCAGCAGCTCCCTACGGACTAGCGGGAGTAGCCTGGGTGAGCAGTTCTTC.

This clonotype qualifies as medium-sized. The chain uses TRBV5-1 and TRBJ2-2; D is undetermined. The CDR3 runs 15 residues. Germline V gene sequence: CDR1 SGHRS, CDR2 YFSETQ. Trimming removed 0 bases from V and 1 base from J, with 7 bases in between. The CDR3 DNA reads as TGCGCCAGCAGCTTGGCGAACGGGAACACCGGGGAGCTGTTTTTT. Translated, it gives CASSLANGNTGELFF.

This clonotype has ten or more counts. The rearrangement joins TRBV3-1 to TRBJ2-2; D call uncertain. This CDR3 contains 16 residues. Germline CDR1 LGHDT, CDR2 YNNKEL (reference sequence). V gave up 5 bases and J gave up 1 base, with 14 bases separating them. CDR3 DNA sequence: TGTGCCAGCAGCTCGATCGGTGGCTTGAACACCGGGGAGCTGTTTTTT. Translated, it gives CASSSIGGLNTGELFF.

This clonotype is categorized as medium-sized. The chain has TRBV24-1 and TRBJ1-2; the D is unclear. The CDR3 length is 13 residues. Germline V gene data show CDR1 as KGHDR and CDR2 as SFDVKD. V was shortened by 7 bases and J by 10 bases, with 18 bases between the two germline ends. DNA for the CDR3: TGTGCCACCAGCCAGGCGGGCTTCGAAGTCTACACCTTC. Its protein product is CATSQAGFEVYTF.

This clonotype was seen many times. Here the CDR3 reads CSARDSMGAGTDTQYF. The DNA of the CDR3 is TGCAGTGCTAGAGATTCAATGGGCGCGGGCACAGATACGCAGTATTTT. This rearrangement joins TRBV20-1 to TRBJ2-3; D remains ambiguous. The germline CDR1 and CDR2 sequences are DFQATT and SNEGSKA (reference sequence). The CDR3 runs 16 residues. V was cut by 0 bases and J by 1 base, with 14 bases left in between.

This clonotype was seen only once. A clone one base away is much larger, so this may be a read error. Given the absence of the conserved phenylalanine or tryptophan at the CDR3 end, a read error is likely. The V call is TRBV7-9, the J call TRBJ2-5; 7 nucleotides align to TRBD2. The germline V gene has CDR1 SEHNR and CDR2 FQNEAQ (reference sequence). V was pared by 1 base and J by 1 base, with 3 bases of the junction left unmatched. CDR3 length equals 15 residues. The CDR3 spells CASSLVTGGQETQYS. In nucleotides, the CDR3 is TGTGCCAGCAGCTTAGTTACGGGGGGCCAAGAGACCCAGTACTCC.

Judged by abundance, this clonotype is medium-sized (0.01 to 0.1%). This chain uses TRBV20-1 with TRBJ2-1; 9 bases line up with TRBD1. V lost 5 bases to trimming and J lost 7 bases; unmatched junction nucleotides: 15. Germline CDR1 reads DFQATT; CDR2 reads SNEGSKA (reference sequence). This CDR3 contains 16 residues. CDR3 loop: CSAEKKQGAPGNEQFF. The CDR3 DNA sequence: TGCAGTGCTGAGAAAAAACAGGGGGCACCCGGGAATGAGCAGTTCTTC.

This clonotype is medium-sized. J is TRBJ2-1 and V is TRBV12-3 or TRBV12-4; 12 positions agree with TRBD2. V lost 6 bases and J lost 0; bases outside the gene matches: 6. This CDR3 has 17 residues. The CDR3 protein is CASSPRTSGTSYNEQFF. CDR3 coding DNA: TGTGCCAGCAGCCCCAGGACTAGCGGGACCTCCTACAATGAGCAGTTCTTC.

V and J are TRBV20-1 and TRBJ2-7, with TRBD2 identical over 7 bases. Per the germline V gene, CDR1 is DFQATT and CDR2 is SNEGSKA (reference sequence). V shed 0 bases and J 3 bases; nucleotides not matched to a gene: 11. This CDR3 has 16 residues. The CDR3 DNA follows: TGCAGTGCTAGAGATCCTCGTCCGGGGGGATGCTACGAGCAGTACGTC. It encodes CSARDPRPGGCYEQYV.

Relative to its sample, this clonotype is medium-sized (0.01 to 0.1%). The V and J genes are TRBV7-9 and TRBJ1-1; 10 bases line up with TRBD1. Germline CDR1 reads SEHNR; CDR2 reads FQNEAQ (reference sequence). V lost 6 bases and J lost 1; bases outside the gene matches: 8. CDR3 length: 16 amino acids. CDR3 sequence: CASSRQGAMGNTEAFF. In nucleotides, the CDR3 is TGTGCCAGCAGTAGACAGGGGGCGATGGGGAACACTGAAGCTTTCTTT.

This clonotype showed up many times. This rearrangement joins TRBV2 to TRBJ1-6; TRBD1 matches at 8 bases. CDR3 length equals 12 residues. J was trimmed by 10 bases and V by 8 bases; bases with no gene match: 4. Germline lookup yields CDR1 SNHLY and CDR2 FYNNEI. As DNA, the CDR3 is TGTGCCAGCGGACAGGGAAGATCACCCCTCCACTTT. It translates to CASGQGRSPLHF. Filled out from reference TRBV2 and TRBJ1-6, the complete variable domain reads EPEVTQTPSHQVTQMGQEVILRCVPISNHLYFYWYRQILGQKVEFLVSFYNNEISEKSEIFDDQFSVERPDGSNFTLKIRSTKLEDSAMYFCASGQGRSPLHFGNGTRLTVT.

By its share, this clonotype is medium-sized. The chain joins TRBV5-6 to TRBJ2-7, with 11 bases matching TRBD1. Germline CDR1 and CDR2: SGHDT and YYEEEE. V lost 4 bases, J lost 7 bases, and 10 bases stayed unmatched. The CDR3 contains 15 residues. CDR3 protein: CASSPWDRGCREQYV. CDR3 sequence (DNA): TGTGCCAGCAGCCCCTGGGACAGGGGGTGTAGAGAGCAGTACGTC.

This clonotype is judged medium-sized. CDR3 DNA: TGTGCCAGCAGTTTACGGACTAGCGCAACAGATACGCAGTATTTT. It yields the protein CASSLRTSATDTQYF. The chain uses TRBV12-3 or TRBV12-4 and TRBJ2-3; 9 nucleotides align to TRBD2. Losses at the gene ends were 2 bases for V and 3 bases for J; bases not matched to a gene: 3. This CDR3 comprises 15 residues.

The chain employs TRBV11-2 and TRBJ2-5; D uncertain. Germline CDR1 is SGHAT and CDR2 is FQNNGV. V lost 6 bases to trimming and J lost 2 bases, with 4 bases between them. CDR3 length equals 11 residues. In DNA, the CDR3 is TGTGCCAGCAGATTTCAAGAGACCCAGTACTTC. Amino acids: CASRFQETQYF.

By sample share, this clonotype is medium-sized (0.01 to 0.1%). The chain joins TRBV20-1 to TRBJ1-6; a weak D match, TRBD1 (6 bases). V lost 1 base and J 8 bases, leaving 12 bases between the germline ends. The CDR3 is 14 amino acids. CDR1 and CDR2 (germline): DFQATT, SNEGSKA (reference sequence). The CDR3 protein is CSARGWGADSPLHF. CDR3 nucleotides: TGCAGTGCTAGAGGTTGGGGGGCGGATTCACCCCTCCACTTT.

The table lists this clonotype with many counts. This chain links TRBV7-6 with TRBJ1-1; D unclear. Per germline, CDR1 SGHVS and CDR2 FNYEAQ. This CDR3 contains 14 residues. Between the trimmed V and J ends, which lost 6 bases and 3 bases, there was a span of 14 bases. The CDR3 coding sequence is TGTGCCAGCAGGCTATCATCATGGGACACTGAAGCTTTCTTT. Its translation is CASRLSSWDTEAFF.

This clonotype was recorded at least ten times. The V and J genes are TRBV21-1 and TRBJ1-5. TRBV21-1 has pseudogene status. This CDR3 is built from 16 residues. The DNA for the CDR3 is TGTGCCAGCAGCAAAGTGGTCGATTATAGCAATCAGCCCCAGCATTTT. Translation: CASSKVVDYSNQPQHF.